This entry concerns a single TCR beta chain. The antigen this receptor binds is unknown. No per-base quality is available; no much larger clone lies one base away. This record belongs to a study of control samples from healthy donors and cancer patients (dated by TCRdb to 2019 to 2021). The receptor library was made with the immunoSEQ multiplex PCR assay. Not all clones reach the TCRdb copy of this immuneACCESS table, which keeps in-frame sequences only. Checked studies attribute under half of the gap to unresolved V genes and leave the rest unexplained. The sample contains around 180,000 clones, 94% of them found a single time. The top ten clones comprise about 1.5% of the sample. Per the germline V gene, ENHRY is the CDR1 and SYGVKD is the CDR2. Trimming removed 7 bases from V and 2 bases from J; the gene matches leave 4 bases unexplained. The CDR3 has 14 amino acids, counting the end cysteine and phenylalanine. The read is trimmed to its CDR3 DNA, 42 bases read in frame from base 1.

The V gene is TRBV10-3 and the J gene is TRBJ2-7, and 11 junctional nucleotides match TRBD1. The origin of this receptor is a woman aged 18 to 35 in good health. The sample comprised blood. This receptor has the CDR3 CAITPGQGAYEQYF. Read as DNA, the sequence is TGTGCCATCACCCCGGGACAGGGGGCCTACGAGCAGTACTTC.